This TCR beta chain was observed in a study of T-cell reconstitution after alpha-beta-depleted transplantation in children (dated by TCRdb to about 2016). As for the study more broadly: The study quantitatively tracked T-cell immune reconstitution after TCRalphabeta/CD19-depleted allogeneic hematopoietic cell transplantation in children using TCR repertoire profiling.

What the work shows at the level of the full study, not this receptor alone: Hyperexpanded clone frequencies declined over subsequent months; after one year, T-cell counts and TCRbeta diversity were mostly attributed to newly produced T cells. In some patients, the high TCRbeta diversity seen at day 60 was put down to recipient T cells and intrathymic progenitors that had survived conditioning. The apparently early recovery of alphabetaT-cell counts about two months after transplant reportedly depended on only several hundred rapidly expanded clones that came from non-depleted graft cells.

The sample's treatment or condition, from its label and the paper: allogeneic hematopoietic cell transplantation with graft depleted of TCRalphabeta T cells and CD19 B cells. Transplant recipients were children who received TCRalphabeta/CD19-depleted allogeneic hematopoietic cell grafts. Compared with germline, V lacks 6 bases and J lacks 4 bases; bases without a gene match: 4. Taken from cysteine to phenylalanine, the CDR3 has 15 residues. Of the read, only the CDR3 DNA is kept; its 45 bases are in frame from base 1. Per the germline V gene, LGHNT is the CDR1 and FRNRAP is the CDR2. The library came from PCR. The listed sequencing device is Illumina HiSeq 2500. To normalize quantification of the TCRbeta repertoire, the TCR libraries were built with molecular barcoding that relied on unique molecular identifiers. The public sequencing data were trimmed at Q25 with fastp and processed into clonotypes with MiXCR by TCRdb, which kept only in-frame beta chains. Rows are unified per CDR3 protein, each entry keeping the most common DNA and genes. This sample lists some 220,000 distinct CDR3 sequences; about a tenth were detected once. 28% of the sample rests with the top ten.

This clonotype was detected only once. It has no known antigen specificity. No qualities accompany the bases; no much larger clone lies one base away. One read gives only weak evidence. The source is a child less than two years old with acute myeloid leukemia, due to receive a stem cell transplant. This specimen consisted of PBMCs, obtained before TCRalphabeta/CD19-depleted stem cell transplant. This receptor chain uses TRBV12-5 and TRBJ2-2, with 11 bases aligning to TRBD2. The CDR3 protein: CASGVAGGLTGELFF. The nucleotides read TGTGCTAGTGGGGTAGCGGGGGGGCTCACCGGGGAGCTGTTTTTT.